These 11 T cell receptor beta chains came from one sample sequenced in a study of T-cell reconstitution after alpha-beta-depleted transplantation in children. Unique molecular identifiers were used to barcode this TCRbeta library. TCRdb reanalysed the PCR reads using MiXCR and keeps one entry per CDR3 protein. The profile shows over 550,000 distinct CDR3 sequences, under 12% of them singletons. This material consisted of PBMCs from the stem cell graft donor, taken from the stem cell graft. The origin of the receptors is a human donor who donated a stem cell graft to a child with acute myeloid leukemia.

The chain employs TRBV20-1 and TRBJ1-1; D is undetermined. CDR3 length equals 14 residues. V was pared by 6 bases and J by 1 base, with 15 bases between. Germline values: CDR1 DFQATT, CDR2 SNEGSKA (reference sequence). CDR3 sequence (DNA): TGCAGTGCGACGACCGGACGAGGGAACACTGAAGCTTTCTTT. It specifies CSATTGRGNTEAFF.

This clonotype has a handful of counts. One base away lies a much larger clone, so this may be a sequencing read error. This rearrangement joins TRBV2 to TRBJ2-7; D is uncertain. The CDR3 consists of 12 residues. In germline, CDR1 is SNHLY, CDR2 FYNNEI. The V gene lost 10 bases and the J gene lost 0 bases, with 10 bases spanning the gap. The CDR3 sequence: CATSRSSYEQYF. Written as DNA, the CDR3 is TGTGCCACCAGCCGGAGCTCCTACGAGCAGTACTTC.

The V gene is TRBV6-2 or TRBV6-3, the J gene TRBJ2-1; TRBD2 might be the D (6 bases). CDR1 and CDR2 from the germline V gene are MNHEY and SVGEGT. This CDR3 comprises 14 residues. V lost 0 bases to trimming and J lost 5 bases, with 8 bases between them. CDR3 sequence reads: CASSYSTRNNEQFF. As DNA, the CDR3 is TGTGCCAGCAGTTACTCGACTAGGAACAATGAGCAGTTCTTC.

This clonotype was detected a few times. The chain combines TRBV29-1 with TRBJ1-2; D possibly corresponds to TRBD1 (6 bases). Germline-derived CDR1 and CDR2 are SQVTM and ANQGSEA. This CDR3 has 14 amino acids. Trimming removed 5 bases at V and 3 bases at J, with 16 bases between. The CDR3 protein is CSVPDQGNDYGYTF. CDR3 DNA sequence: TGCAGCGTTCCCGACCAGGGGAACGACTATGGCTACACCTTC. The whole variable domain, remainder taken from reference TRBV29-1 and TRBJ1-2, is SAVISQKPSRDICQRGTSLTIQCQVDSQVTMMFWYRQQPGQSLTLIATANQGSEATYESGFVIDKFPISRPNLTFSTLTVSNMSPEDSSIYLCSVPDQGNDYGYTFGSGTRLTVV.

The J gene is TRBJ2-1, the V gene TRBV6-1; D could derive from TRBD1 or TRBD2 (6 bases each). This CDR3 contains 15 residues. The V end was cut by 4 bases, the J end by 2 bases, with 12 bases between. Germline V gives CDR1 MNHNS, CDR2 SASEGT. The CDR3 DNA reads as TGTGCCAGCAGTGGGAGGGGGTCGGCCTACAATGAGCAGTTCTTC. This codes for CASSGRGSAYNEQFF.

The chain recombines TRBV7-9 with TRBJ2-7; D is unresolved. Trimming took 1 base from V and 0 from J, leaving 10 bases between them. The length of the CDR3 is 15 residues. Germline V gene sequence: CDR1 SEHNR, CDR2 FQNEAQ (reference sequence). In DNA, the CDR3 is TGTGCCAGCAGCTTAGGCCCTACCATCTCCTACGAGCAGTACTTC. Protein product: CASSLGPTISYEQYF.

The V and J genes are TRBV7-2 and TRBJ1-1; D uncertain. Germline V gene sequence: CDR1 SGHTA, CDR2 FQGNSA. The CDR3 is 17 amino acids. Trimming cost V 4 bases and J 2 bases, with 20 bases left between them. The CDR3 loop reads CASSSYLGREPNTEAFF. The DNA for the CDR3 is TGTGCCAGCAGCTCCTACCTGGGGAGGGAACCCAACACTGAAGCTTTCTTT.

This rearrangement joins TRBV5-6 to TRBJ2-1; no definite D call. Trimming shortened V by 2 bases and J by 0 bases, and 12 bases separated the two germline ends. CDR3 length equals 16 residues. The germline V gene has CDR1 SGHDT and CDR2 YYEEEE. Written as DNA, the CDR3 is TGTGCCAGCAGCTTCTTTGGGGAAAGCTCCTACAATGAGCAGTTCTTC. Its protein is CASSFFGESSYNEQFF.

A few counts support this clonotype. This chain uses TRBV5-1 with TRBJ2-5; 7 positions agree with TRBD2. The CDR3 runs to 17 residues. CDR1 is SGHRS, CDR2 YFSETQ, per germline. The ends lost 2 bases at V and 0 bases at J; junction bases unmatched: 10. CDR3 DNA: TGCGCCAGCAGCTTCGGGCGGCGGGAGAGCTACCAAGAGACCCAGTACTTC. Its protein product is CASSFGRRESYQETQYF.

This clonotype has a count of ten or more. This chain uses TRBV10-3 with TRBJ2-7; no clear D gene. The CDR3 loop spans 14 amino acids. From germline, CDR1 is ENHRY and CDR2 SYGVKD. Between the trimmed V and J ends, which lost 4 bases and 4 bases, there was a span of 14 bases. This chain's CDR3 is CAISGPALEYEQYF. The CDR3 nucleotides are TGTGCCATCAGTGGCCCCGCACTTGAATACGAGCAGTACTTC.

The V and J genes are TRBV9 and TRBJ2-3; 10 nucleotides agree with TRBD2. The germline V gene has CDR1 SGDLS and CDR2 YYNGEE. This CDR3 has 21 residues. Trimming removed 0 bases from V and 3 bases from J; junction bases left unmatched: 19. The CDR3 region is CASSVGGAGGPNLGATDTQYF. CDR3 sequence (DNA): TGTGCCAGCAGCGTAGGTGGAGCGGGAGGGCCGAATTTGGGGGCGACAGATACGCAGTATTTT.